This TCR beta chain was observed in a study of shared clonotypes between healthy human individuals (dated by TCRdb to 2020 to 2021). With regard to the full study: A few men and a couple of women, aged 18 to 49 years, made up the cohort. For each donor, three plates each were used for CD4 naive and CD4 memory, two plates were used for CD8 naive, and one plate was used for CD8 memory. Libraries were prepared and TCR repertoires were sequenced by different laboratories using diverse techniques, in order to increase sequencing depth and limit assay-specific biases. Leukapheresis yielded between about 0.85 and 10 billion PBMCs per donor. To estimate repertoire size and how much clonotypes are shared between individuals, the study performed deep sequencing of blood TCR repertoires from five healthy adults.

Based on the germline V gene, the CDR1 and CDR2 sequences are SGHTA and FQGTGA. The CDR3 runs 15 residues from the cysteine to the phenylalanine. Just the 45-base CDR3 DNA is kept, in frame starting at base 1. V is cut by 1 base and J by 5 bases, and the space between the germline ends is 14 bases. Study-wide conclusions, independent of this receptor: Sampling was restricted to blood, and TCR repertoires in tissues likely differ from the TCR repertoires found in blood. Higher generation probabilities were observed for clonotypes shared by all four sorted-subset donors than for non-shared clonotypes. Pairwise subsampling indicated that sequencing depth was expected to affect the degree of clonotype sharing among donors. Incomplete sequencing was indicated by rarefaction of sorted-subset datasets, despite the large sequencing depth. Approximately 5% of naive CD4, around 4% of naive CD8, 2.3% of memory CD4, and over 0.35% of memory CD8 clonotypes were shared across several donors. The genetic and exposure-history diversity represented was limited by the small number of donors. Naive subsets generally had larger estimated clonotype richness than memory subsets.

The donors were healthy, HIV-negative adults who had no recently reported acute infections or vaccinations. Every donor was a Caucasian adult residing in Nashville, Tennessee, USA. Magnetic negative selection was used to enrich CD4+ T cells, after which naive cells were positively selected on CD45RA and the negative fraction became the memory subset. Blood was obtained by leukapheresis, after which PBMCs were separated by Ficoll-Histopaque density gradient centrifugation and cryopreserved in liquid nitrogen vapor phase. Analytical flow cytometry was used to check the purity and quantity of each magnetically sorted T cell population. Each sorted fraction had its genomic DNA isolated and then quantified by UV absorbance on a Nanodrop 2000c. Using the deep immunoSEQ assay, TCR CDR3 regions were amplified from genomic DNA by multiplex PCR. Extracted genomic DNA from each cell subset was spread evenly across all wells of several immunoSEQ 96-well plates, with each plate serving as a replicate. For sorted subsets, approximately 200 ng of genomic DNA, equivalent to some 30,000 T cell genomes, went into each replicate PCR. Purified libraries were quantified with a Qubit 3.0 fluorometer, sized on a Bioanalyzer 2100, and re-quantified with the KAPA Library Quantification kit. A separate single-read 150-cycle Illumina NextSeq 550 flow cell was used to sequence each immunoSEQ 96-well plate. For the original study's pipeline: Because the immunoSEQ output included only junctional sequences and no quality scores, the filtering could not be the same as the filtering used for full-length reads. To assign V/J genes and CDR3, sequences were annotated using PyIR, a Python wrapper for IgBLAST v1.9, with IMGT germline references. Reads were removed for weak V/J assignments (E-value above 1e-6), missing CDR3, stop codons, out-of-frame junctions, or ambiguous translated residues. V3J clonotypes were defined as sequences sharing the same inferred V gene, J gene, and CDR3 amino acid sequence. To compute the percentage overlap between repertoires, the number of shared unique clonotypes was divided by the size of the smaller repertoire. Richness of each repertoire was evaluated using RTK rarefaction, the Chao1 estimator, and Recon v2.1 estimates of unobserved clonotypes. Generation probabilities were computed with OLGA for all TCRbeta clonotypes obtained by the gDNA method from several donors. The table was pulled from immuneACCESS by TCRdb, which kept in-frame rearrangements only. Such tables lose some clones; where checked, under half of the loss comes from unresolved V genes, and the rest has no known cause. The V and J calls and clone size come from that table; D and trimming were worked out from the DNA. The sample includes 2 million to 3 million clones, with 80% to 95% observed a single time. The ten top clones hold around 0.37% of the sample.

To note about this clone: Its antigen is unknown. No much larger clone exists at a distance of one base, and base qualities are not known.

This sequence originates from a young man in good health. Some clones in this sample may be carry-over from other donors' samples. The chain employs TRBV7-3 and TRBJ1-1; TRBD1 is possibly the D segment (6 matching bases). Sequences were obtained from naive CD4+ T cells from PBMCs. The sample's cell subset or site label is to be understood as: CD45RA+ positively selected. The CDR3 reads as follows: CASSLIHSQGTEAFF. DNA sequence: TGTGCCAGCAGCTTAATTCACTCCCAGGGGACTGAAGCTTTCTTT.